This T cell receptor beta chain was captured by sequencing in a study of chronic HIV infection and antiretroviral therapy (dated by TCRdb to between 2014 and 2017). This clonotype was observed a few times. Its antigen remains undetermined. One base away there is no much larger clone; base qualities are not given. The protocol used for the library was 5' RACE. Sequencing used an Illumina MiSeq. The public reads were run again by TCRdb, first through fastp at Q25 and then through MiXCR, and only productive beta chains were kept. Rows are unified per CDR3 protein, each entry keeping the most common DNA and genes. This sample comprises under 55,000 distinct CDR3 sequences, 19% of them detected only once. The ten largest make up under 3.5% of the sample. V is shortened by 5 bases, J by 7 bases, and the region joining them spans 15 bases. The CDR3 spans 14 residues, from the cysteine through the phenylalanine. Only the CDR3 DNA is retained, 42 bases long and in frame from the first base. CDR1 is given as MDHEN and CDR2 as SYDVKM, both from the germline V gene.

The TCR sequence derives from an adult who had HIV and had not received antiretroviral therapy, or was an uninfected healthy control (not recorded which). The sequence is built from TRBV28 and TRBJ2-1, with the D gene uncertain. The sequenced sample was peripheral blood. The sequence in DNA is TGTGCCAGCAGTCCCCCGGCAGCGAGGAATGAGCAGTTCTTC. Its protein is CASSPPAARNEQFF.